Sequencing of this T cell receptor beta chain was carried out in a study of OX40 agonist ivuxolimab in advanced cancers. Describing the broader study: Ivuxolimab was a fully human IgG2 agonistic monoclonal antibody targeting the costimulatory receptor OX40 (CD134). Intravenous ivuxolimab was administered to patients every 2 weeks at six dose levels: 0.01, 0.1, 0.3, 1.5, 3 and 10 mg/kg. Of the roughly 51 patients in dose escalation, some 20 had hepatocellular carcinoma, approximately 15 had melanoma, 9 had renal cell carcinoma and 9 had head and neck cancer. A male proportion of nearly 85% and a mean age of around 60 years, ranging from roughly 23 to 79, were recorded for the dose-escalation cohort. Patients were allowed to have had prior anti-PD-1, anti-PD-L1 or anti-CTLA-4 therapy, and roughly 40% of the dose-escalation patients had previously received checkpoint inhibitors. Three dose-escalation patients achieved partial responses, one with hepatocellular carcinoma and two with cutaneous melanoma. The point of sequencing TCRbeta in the periphery was to test whether ivuxolimab changed TCR sequence diversity and drove clonal T-cell expansion. The paper describes the monotherapy dose-escalation part (N of about 47 patients) of the phase I trial of ivuxolimab. Results and caveats for the whole study, not just this receptor: At doses from 0.1 to 3.0 mg/kg, clonal expansion was seen in both CD4+ and CD8+ blood T cells between baseline and week 6. In the 0.1-3.0 mg/kg groups, partial responders had among the lowest normalized peripheral clonal expansion, particularly in CD8+ T cells. Low levels of normalized T-cell clonal expansion were also seen in some patients who did not respond. Antigen specificity was not determined for the clonally expanded peripheral T cells. After ivuxolimab, more expanded clones were found on average in CD8+ T cells than in CD4+ T cells.

On this clone itself: Its antigen is not yet known. Nothing much larger sits one base from this clone, and base qualities are not available.

The CDR3, from cysteine to phenylalanine, totals 13 residues. Kept here is only the CDR3 DNA, which spans 39 bases and is read in frame from base 1. CDR1 is given as SNHLY and CDR2 as FYNNEI, both from the germline V gene. V and J are truncated by 6 bases and 7 bases respectively, leaving an intervening sequence of 12 bases. For sequencing of the TCRbeta CDR3 region, genomic DNA was extracted from the sorted cells. TCRbeta CDR3 regions were sequenced using the immunoSEQ Assay. This is the immuneACCESS table as TCRdb keeps it, with only in-frame sequences that have V and J called. A part of the clones is gone; compared with another copy, unresolved V genes explain less than half, and the rest is unexplained. The sample data list some 25,000 clones, and approximately 79% of these were observed just once. Clones ranked in the top ten supply roughly 29% of the sample. The trial excluded patients who had a history of autoimmune disease or who were on systemic immunosuppression. Peripheral blood for TCR sequencing was drawn from every dose cohort at baseline, at cycle 4 day 1 and at cycle 7 day 1. The samples were drawn from a first-in-human, open-label, multicenter phase I dose-escalation trial of ivuxolimab. The trial enrolled adults with locally advanced or metastatic head and neck squamous cell, hepatocellular, melanoma or renal cell carcinoma. Before TCR sequencing, CD4+ T cells and CD8+ T cells were sorted from peripheral blood as separate populations.

Sequenced here: CD4+ or CD8+ T cells sorted from blood, sampled in a trial of the OX40 agonist ivuxolimab. This receptor chain uses TRBV2 and TRBJ1-4, with the D gene not confidently named. This sequence was found in an adult with an advanced solid tumor such as melanoma, head and neck, liver or kidney cancer. The CDR3 sequence is CASRDQKTEKLFF. The nucleotide sequence is TGTGCCAGCAGGGACCAAAAAACTGAAAAACTGTTTTTT.